This is a list of T cell receptor beta chains from one sample in a study of CD8 T cells in Susac syndrome. TCRdb itself ran the immunoSEQ multiplex PCR reads through MiXCR, one entry per CDR3 protein. In the table there are some 200,000 distinct CDR3 sequences, roughly 90% of which are singletons. The specimen sequenced was CD4+ T cells from PBMCs. The receptors originated from a human donor with Susac syndrome. Each CDR3 is given with its conserved first and last residue. The D gene is left open where the match is weak. Clone size is shown for a subset of rows, as once, few, many or a class of expanded clone.

d_gene | j_gene | abundance | v_gene | CDR3aa | CDR3nt
- | TRBJ1-2 | - | TRBV4-1 | CASSQGKGTASSGYTF | TGCGCCAGCAGCCAAGGGAAGGGGACGGCCTCCTCGGGCTACACCTTC
- | TRBJ1-1 | - | TRBV6-2/TRBV6-3 | CASSYPLTRGSSMNTEAFF | TGTGCCAGCAGTTACCCTCTGACCAGGGGAAGTAGCATGAACACTGAAGCTTTCTTT
- | TRBJ2-5 | - | TRBV7-9 | CASSFYRVEGETQYF | TGTGCCAGCAGCTTTTACAGGGTTGAGGGCGAGACCCAGTACTTC
- | TRBJ2-2 | - | TRBV12-5 | CASGSTWDGTNTGELFF | TGTGCTAGTGGTTCCACATGGGACGGAACGAACACCGGGGAGCTGTTTTTT
- | TRBJ1-4 | - | TRBV19 | CASSTITATNEKLFF | TGTGCCAGTAGTACCATTACGGCAACTAATGAAAAACTGTTTTTT
TRBD2 | TRBJ2-3 | - | TRBV3-1 | CASSQGVAGLSPTDTQYF | TGTGCCAGCAGCCAAGGGGTAGCGGGCCTCTCCCCCACAGATACGCAGTATTTT
TRBD1 | TRBJ1-2 | - | TRBV20-1 | CSARGLIDRVPSGYTF | TGCAGTGCTAGAGGACTAATCGACAGGGTTCCGAGTGGCTACACCTTC
- | TRBJ2-7 | - | TRBV2 | CASSVGRDYEQYF | TGTGCCAGCAGTGTTGGCAGGGACTACGAGCAGTACTTC
TRBD1 | TRBJ2-7 | - | TRBV11-2 | CASSLYGTGGHEQYF | TGTGCCAGCAGCTTATACGGGACAGGGGGCCACGAGCAGTACTTC
- | TRBJ1-1 | - | TRBV18 | CASSASKNTEAFF | TGTGCCAGCTCAGCAAGCAAGAACACTGAAGCTTTCTTT
- | TRBJ1-5 | - | TRBV20-1 | CSARDGSTSNQPQHF | TGCAGTGCTAGAGATGGCAGTACCTCCAATCAGCCCCAGCATTTT
TRBD1 | TRBJ1-4 | - | TRBV6-1 | CATTDRGNEKLFF | TGTGCCACCACGGACAGGGGAAATGAAAAACTGTTTTTT
- | TRBJ2-6 | - | TRBV2 | CASSELVGANVLTF | TGTGCCAGCAGTGAATTGGTGGGGGCCAACGTCCTGACTTTC
TRBD1 | TRBJ1-2 | once | TRBV2 | CASRSGTVSVSGGYTF | TGTGCCAGCAGGTCGGGGACAGTTTCGGTCTCGGGTGGCTACACCTTC
- | TRBJ2-1 | - | TRBV7-6 | CASSLNAGGPYNEQFF | TGTGCCAGCAGCTTAAATGCTGGGGGTCCTTACAATGAGCAGTTCTTC
TRBD1 | TRBJ2-7 | - | TRBV6-1 | CASKRRTGDPEQYF | TGTGCCAGCAAAAGGAGGACAGGAGACCCCGAGCAGTACTTC
- | TRBJ1-1 | - | TRBV5-1 | CASSSSGNTEAFF | TGCGCCAGCAGCTCCAGCGGGAACACTGAAGCTTTCTTT
TRBD2 | TRBJ2-1 | - | TRBV19 | CASSIDRGGAREQFF | TGTGCCAGTAGTATAGATCGCGGGGGGGCTCGGGAGCAGTTCTTC
- | TRBJ2-5 | - | TRBV20-1 | CSARDPAGKETQYF | TGCAGTGCTAGAGATCCTGCAGGGAAAGAGACCCAGTACTTC
- | TRBJ1-5 | - | TRBV6-1 | CASRREDQPQHF | TGTGCCAGCCGCCGGGAGGACCAGCCCCAGCATTTT
TRBD1 | TRBJ1-2 | - | TRBV3-1 | CASSQGTGHYGYTF | TGTGCCAGCAGCCAAGGGACAGGGCACTATGGCTACACCTTC
- | TRBJ2-3 | - | TRBV2 | CASRVGSPGMDTQYF | TGTGCCAGCAGAGTAGGCTCGCCCGGCATGGATACGCAGTATTTT
- | TRBJ1-2 | - | TRBV20-1 | CSAFTGNYGYTF | TGCAGTGCTTTTACAGGGAACTATGGCTACACCTTC
- | TRBJ2-7 | - | TRBV20-1 | CSARGNWRGSVEQYF | TGCAGTGCTAGAGGAAATTGGCGGGGTTCGGTCGAGCAGTACTTC
- | TRBJ2-3 | - | TRBV6-6 | CASSYSRHDTQYF | TGTGCCAGCAGTTACTCGAGACACGATACGCAGTATTTT
TRBD1 | TRBJ2-1 | - | TRBV6-6 | CASNSGTVNEQFF | TGTGCCAGCAACTCCGGGACAGTTAATGAGCAGTTCTTC
TRBD2 | TRBJ2-7 | - | TRBV11-2 | CASSLVGGSSYEQYF | TGTGCCAGCAGCTTGGTCGGCGGGAGCTCCTACGAGCAGTACTTC
TRBD2 | TRBJ2-1 | once | TRBV6-1 | CASSSGLAGGHGEQFF | TGTGCCAGCAGCTCGGGACTAGCGGGAGGGCACGGGGAGCAGTTCTTC
- | TRBJ2-2 | - | TRBV6-1 | CASSALRGYVTGELFF | TGTGCCAGCAGTGCCCTGAGGGGATATGTCACCGGGGAGCTGTTTTTT
- | TRBJ1-4 | - | TRBV5-1 | CASRLAEFNEKLFF | TGCGCCAGCAGGTTGGCAGAGTTCAATGAAAAACTGTTTTTT
- | TRBJ2-6 | once | TRBV30 | CAWSIRGSGANVLTF | TGTGCCTGGAGCATTAGGGGCTCTGGGGCCAACGTCCTGACTTTC
- | TRBJ1-1 | - | TRBV6-5 | CASSYSTDTEAFF | TGTGCCAGCAGTTACTCGACAGACACTGAAGCTTTCTTT
TRBD2 | TRBJ2-7 | - | TRBV30 | CAWSVEGGGPEQYF | TGTGCCTGGAGTGTTGAAGGCGGGGGGCCCGAGCAGTACTTC
- | TRBJ2-7 | - | TRBV5-1 | CASSPRWQGEQYF | TGCGCCAGCAGCCCCCGGTGGCAGGGAGAGCAGTACTTC
TRBD2 | TRBJ2-1 | - | TRBV24-1 | CATSDPGLASNEQFF | TGTGCCACCAGTGATCCGGGACTAGCATCCAATGAGCAGTTCTTC
- | TRBJ2-7 | - | TRBV5-6 | CASSLDGRLTYEQYF | TGTGCCAGCAGCTTGGACGGGAGACTCACCTACGAGCAGTACTTC
- | TRBJ2-7 | few | TRBV29-1 | CSVVGSSTPAEQYF | TGCAGCGTTGTAGGGTCCTCCACCCCCGCCGAGCAGTACTTC
- | TRBJ2-5 | - | TRBV24-1 | CATIVVGGLRETQYF | TGTGCCACCATCGTTGTCGGGGGGCTCAGGGAGACCCAGTACTTC
TRBD1 | TRBJ1-2 | - | TRBV24-1 | CATGTGEHGYTF | TGTGCCACCGGGACAGGGGAGCATGGCTACACCTTC
TRBD2 | TRBJ2-3 | - | TRBV20-1 | CSAPIAGVPDTQYF | TGCAGTGCTCCCATAGCGGGAGTCCCAGATACGCAGTATTTT
TRBD2 | TRBJ2-1 | - | TRBV7-9 | CASQKPGLADNEQFF | TGTGCCAGTCAGAAGCCTGGACTAGCGGACAATGAGCAGTTCTTC
TRBD1 | TRBJ2-7 | - | TRBV7-9 | CASRKTGGEQYF | TGTGCCAGCAGGAAAACAGGGGGCGAGCAGTACTTC
TRBD2 | TRBJ2-1 | - | TRBV5-1 | CASSFSLAGGYNEQFF | TGCGCCAGCAGCTTCTCTCTAGCGGGGGGTTACAATGAGCAGTTCTTC
TRBD2 | TRBJ2-2 | - | TRBV12-3/TRBV12-4 | CASSRRTSGYSEELFF | TGTGCCAGCAGCAGACGGACTAGCGGGTACAGTGAGGAGCTGTTTTTT
TRBD2 | TRBJ2-7 | - | TRBV29-1 | CSVNGGSMYEQYF | TGCAGCGTTAACGGCGGGAGTATGTACGAGCAGTACTTC
TRBD1 | TRBJ2-3 | - | TRBV10-3 | CASSTGFADTQYF | TGTGCCAGCTCGACAGGGTTTGCAGATACGCAGTATTTT
- | TRBJ1-5 | - | TRBV20-1 | CSASWGRAPSQPQHF | TGCAGTGCTAGTTGGGGACGAGCCCCGTCTCAGCCCCAGCATTTT